The TCR beta chain under discussion was sequenced for a study of shared clonotypes between healthy human individuals (TCRdb year 2020). In terms of the full investigation: Three men and two women, aged 18 to 49 years, made up the cohort. For each donor, CD4 naive and CD4 memory were each run on three plates, CD8 naive on two plates, and CD8 memory on one plate. To estimate repertoire size and how much clonotype sharing occurs between individuals, the study deeply sequenced the blood TCR repertoires of several healthy adults. Different laboratories and diverse techniques were used to prepare libraries and sequence TCR repertoires, to increase sequencing depth and limit assay-specific biases. Each donor's leukapheresis produced roughly between about 0.8 and 8.9 billion PBMCs.

Donors were healthy HIV-negative adults with no recently reported acute infections or vaccinations. All donors were Caucasian adults living in Nashville, Tennessee, USA. CD4+ T cells were enriched by magnetic negative selection, after which naive cells were positively selected on CD45RA and the negative fraction was taken as the memory subset. Blood was obtained by leukapheresis, after which PBMCs were separated by Ficoll-Histopaque density gradient centrifugation and cryopreserved in liquid nitrogen vapor phase. Purity and quantity of every magnetically sorted T cell population were checked by analytical flow cytometry. Genomic DNA was isolated from each sorted fraction and quantified by UV absorbance on a Nanodrop 2000c. The CDR3 measures 13 amino acids from cysteine to phenylalanine. Only the CDR3 DNA stays, 39 bases, in frame from base 1. Reading the germline V gene gives CDR1 MDHEN and CDR2 SYDVKM. At the junction V is shortened by 3 bases and J by 2 bases, with 7 bases in between.

Using the deep immunoSEQ assay, multiplex PCR amplified TCR CDR3 regions from genomic DNA. Extracted genomic DNA from each cell subset was spread evenly across all wells of several immunoSEQ 96-well plates, with each plate serving as a replicate. For sorted subsets, roughly 0.2 ug genomic DNA, equal to 30,000 or so T cell genomes, was loaded into each replicate PCR. Purified libraries were quantified with a Qubit 3.0 fluorometer, sized on a Bioanalyzer 2100, and re-quantified with the KAPA Library Quantification kit. Every immunoSEQ 96-well plate was sequenced on a separate single-read 150-cycle Illumina NextSeq 550 flow cell. On the study's bioinformatics: Because the immunoSEQ output included only junctional sequences and no quality scores, the filtering could not be the same as the filtering used for full-length reads. Sequences were annotated with PyIR, a Python wrapper for IgBLAST v1.9, and V/J genes and CDR3 were assigned using IMGT germline references. Any read was removed if the V/J assignment was weak (E-value above 1e-6), the CDR3 was missing, or the read contained stop codons, out-of-frame junctions, or ambiguous translated residues. A V3J clonotype was defined by an identical inferred V gene, J gene, and CDR3 amino acid sequence. To compute the percentage overlap between repertoires, the number of shared unique clonotypes was divided by the size of the smaller repertoire. Repertoire richness was assessed with RTK rarefaction, the Chao1 estimator, and Recon v2.1 estimates of unobserved clonotypes. OLGA was used to compute generation probabilities for all TCRbeta clonotypes that the gDNA method yielded from several donors. The table was pulled from immuneACCESS by TCRdb, which kept in-frame rearrangements only. Such tables lose some clones; where checked, under half of the loss comes from unresolved V genes, and the rest has no known cause. The DNA gave D and trimming, while V, J and clone size come from that table. The sample table contains about 1.1 million clones; only one count was recorded for approximately 80% of them. The top ten clones comprise roughly 0.82% of the sample.

The paper's findings and limits, for the study overall: Because the study included a small number of donors, the genetic and exposure-history diversity represented was limited. Larger estimated clonotype richness was generally found for naive subsets than for memory subsets. Pairwise subsampling indicated that sequencing depth was expected to affect the degree of clonotype sharing among donors. Sampling was restricted to blood, and TCR repertoires in tissue are likely to differ from TCR repertoires in blood. Across four donors, roughly 5.1% of naive CD4, roughly 3.4% of naive CD8, roughly 2.2% of memory CD4, and under 0.45% of memory CD8 clonotypes were shared. Higher generation probabilities were observed for clonotypes shared by all four sorted-subset donors than for non-shared clonotypes. Even with the large sequencing depth, rarefaction of the sorted-subset datasets indicated that sequencing was incomplete.

This clone was recorded many times. The specificity of this receptor is unknown. Per-base quality was not reported, and no clone a single base away is much larger than it. This clonotype originated in a man aged 18 to 30 in good health. Some clones in this sample may be carry-over from other donors' samples. Recombination joined TRBV28 with TRBJ2-5; the D gene cannot be resolved reliably. The source material was memory CD4+ T cells from PBMCs. What this sample's cell subset or site label stands for: CD45RA-negative fraction. The bases read TGTGCCAGCAGTTTGCGGCGACAAGAGACCCAGTACTTC. Its amino acids are CASSLRRQETQYF.